One T cell receptor (beta chain) is described in this entry. These data belong to a study of blood T cell repertoires in COVID-19. Study-level information: Researchers got acute and convalescent COVID-19 samples from the United States, Italy and Spain. PBMCs, B-cell-depleted T cells, or T cells provided the cDNA or gDNA that made up the material.

Under the authors' procedure: Reference gene primers were amplified, and this amplification served to estimate nucleated cell counts. Repertoires were generated with immunoSEQ multiplex PCR, while TCRdb's copy carries only in-frame clones and drops some. V, J and clone size were drawn from that table, and D and trimming were deduced from the DNA. The sample includes roughly 84,000 clones, roughly 80% of them seen just once. This CDR3 is 15 amino acids long. The germline gives CDR1 LNHDA, CDR2 SQIVND (reference sequence). V was clipped by 6 bases and J by 2 bases, with 15 bases between them. The chain joins TRBV19 to TRBJ2-3, with D possibly being TRBD2 (5 bases). The sequenced material came from peripheral blood. The clonotype comes from a woman aged 80 or older with acute or convalescent COVID-19. The CDR3 DNA reads as TGTGCCAGTAGAACCGATACTAGGCCCACAGATACGCAGTATTTT. Protein sequence: CASRTDTRPTDTQYF.